This T cell receptor beta chain appears in the sequencing data of a study of CD8 T cells in ankylosing spondylitis. Quantitative molecular-barcoded 5'-RACE generated the TCR beta libraries. TCRdb analysed the 5' RACE reads with MiXCR anew, one entry per CDR3 protein. In the table there are 200,000 to 250,000 distinct CDR3 sequences, approximately 8.4% of which are singletons. Overall study results and limits: The clones that were linked to disease were reported to be significantly enriched in matched synovial fluid samples from ankylosing spondylitis patients. Past research had described some motif variants in reactive arthritis synovial fluid and blood. It appeared that ankylosing spondylitis blood was characterized by a TCR beta motif of about eight highly homologous variants.

With 1 base removed from V and 8 bases from J, the gap between germline ends came to 15 bases. CDR3 length: 14 residues. CDR1 is DFQATT and CDR2 is SNEGSKA in the germline V gene (reference sequence). This clonotype was observed many times. The antigen is undetermined. The source of this sequence is a female donor with ankylosing spondylitis or in good health (not recorded which). Sequencing input: blood, either unsorted or a sorted T cell fraction (not recorded which). The chain has TRBV20-1 and TRBJ2-1; D might be TRBD2 (5 bases). CDR3 in DNA: TGCAGTGCTAGAGGTCGACTAATCCGGGATGAGCAGTTCTTC. Protein product: CSARGRLIRDEQFF.